Listed below are T cell receptor beta chains from one sample, sequenced in a study of blood T cell repertoires in COVID-19. Generated by immunoSEQ multiplex PCR, the TCRdb table keeps only in-frame clones and is missing some. This table has roughly 240,000 clones, 65% to 90% appearing once. The sample comprised peripheral blood. The source is a man aged 40-49 years who had recovered from COVID-19. The CDR3 runs from the conserved cysteine through the conserved F or W. A D gene is named only where the DNA matches it firmly. Expanded clones are given a class, and other clones once, few, many or no size at all.

TRBJ1-1 TRBV30 NA NA TGTGCCTGGAAGTCTGGCAGGGTGAACACTGAAGCTTTCTTT CAWKSGRVNTEAFF
TRBJ2-1 TRBV5-8 TRBD2 once TGTGCCAGCACCGGACTAGCGGGAGTACGGCAGTTCTTC CASTGLAGVRQFF
TRBJ1-5 TRBV30 TRBD1 NA TGTGCCTGGAGTACCGGGACAGGAGATTATCCCCAGCATTTT CAWSTGTGDYPQHF
TRBJ2-7 TRBV7-2 NA NA TGTGCCAGCAGCCCCGTTGGGGCCCTTGCCCACGAGCAGTACTTC CASSPVGALAHEQYF
TRBJ2-5 TRBV29-1 NA NA TGCAGCGGGGGGGACGGTGGCGGGGCCATCGAGACCCAGTACTTC CSGGDGGGAIETQYF
TRBJ2-7 TRBV19 NA NA TGTGCCAGTAGTCCCACCTCAGGGGGGCACGAGCAGTACTTC CASSPTSGGHEQYF
TRBJ1-5 TRBV5-1 NA NA TGCGCCAGCAGCTTGGAGGGGTTCAATCAGCCCCAGCATTTT CASSLEGFNQPQHF
TRBJ1-5 TRBV6-2/TRBV6-3 TRBD1 NA TGTGCCAGCAGTTACCCCGGGACAGGGCCAGCGGGTAGCAATCAGCCCCAGCATTTT CASSYPGTGPAGSNQPQHF
TRBJ2-3 TRBV2 TRBD1 once TGTGCCAGCAAGGGGACAGTCTCCACAGATACGCAGTATTTT CASKGTVSTDTQYF
TRBJ1-6 TRBV27 NA NA TGTGCCAGCTCCTGGAGAGGTGGCTCCTATAATTCACCCCTCCACTTT CASSWRGGSYNSPLHF
TRBJ2-5 TRBV6-6 NA NA TGTGCCAGCAGTTACTCGAAGCGAGCGGGCCAAGAGACCCAGTACTTC CASSYSKRAGQETQYF
TRBJ2-3 TRBV7-8 NA NA TGTGCCAGCAGCGACGGGGGAGCAGATACGCAGTATTTT CASSDGGADTQYF
TRBJ1-4 TRBV27 NA NA TGTGCCAGCAGTTTAAACAGGGATGAAAAACTGTTTTTT CASSLNRDEKLFF
TRBJ2-7 TRBV7-9 NA NA TGTGCCAGCAGCGTTGGACAATTCTACGAGCAGTACTTC CASSVGQFYEQYF
TRBJ1-1 TRBV24-1 NA few TGTGCCACCAGTGGTCAAGGAGGCGGGGGCCATCTCCAAGCTTTCTTT CATSGQGGGGHLQAFF
TRBJ1-2 TRBV3-1/TRBV3-2 NA NA TGTGCCAGCAATAACTGGGGGCGTGAGGGCTACACCTTC CASNNWGREGYTF
TRBJ2-3 TRBV28 TRBD2 NA TGTGCCAGCAGTTCCGCCGGGACTAGCGGCACAGATACGCAGTATTTT CASSSAGTSGTDTQYF
TRBJ1-4 TRBV18 NA NA TGTGCCAGCTCACCCGCCCACAAAAATGAAAAACTGTTTTTT CASSPAHKNEKLFF
TRBJ2-5 TRBV7-6 NA NA TGTGCCAGCAGCTTCCAGTTACAAGAGACCCAGTACTTC CASSFQLQETQYF
TRBJ1-2 TRBV27 TRBD1 NA TGTGCCAGCAGTCAGGGACAGGGATGGAACTATGGCTACACCTTC CASSQGQGWNYGYTF
TRBJ2-7 TRBV7-9 NA NA TGTGCCAGCAGCTTTAGCTCCTACGAGCAGTACTTC CASSFSSYEQYF
TRBJ2-2 TRBV2 TRBD2 NA TGTGCCAGCAGTCGACTAGCGGGGAGCACCGGGGAGCTGTTTTTT CASSRLAGSTGELFF
TRBJ2-1 TRBV10-1 NA many TGCGCCAGCAGTGCTGAGGGACTGGCCTACAATGAGCAGTTCTTC CASSAEGLAYNEQFF
TRBJ2-1 TRBV6-9 NA NA TGTGCCAGCAGTTATCGGGGGTCGGGGAACAATGAGCAGTTCTTC CASSYRGSGNNEQFF
TRBJ2-1 TRBV6-4 TRBD1 NA TGTGCCAGCAGTGATTGGGACAGACCGTACAATGAGCAGTTCTTC CASSDWDRPYNEQFF
TRBJ2-1 TRBV5-4 TRBD1 NA TGTGCCAGCAGCGGACCGGGACAGGGTTACAATGAGCAGTTCTTC CASSGPGQGYNEQFF
TRBJ1-5 TRBV6-2/TRBV6-3 TRBD1 NA TGTGCCAGCAGTCGCCGCACAGGGGACCAATCGCCCCAGCATTTT CASSRRTGDQSPQHF
TRBJ2-1 TRBV10-2 TRBD2 NA TGCGCCAGCAGTGAGCTCACAACGGGGGGGTACAATGAGCAGTTCTTC CASSELTTGGYNEQFF
TRBJ2-1 TRBV16 NA NA TGTGCCAGCAGCCAATTGCTAGCCGGGGGGCAATCTTACAATGAGCAGTTCTTC CASSQLLAGGQSYNEQFF
TRBJ1-2 TRBV10-3 NA NA TGTGCCATCAGTGAGTCCGCAGCTAACTATGGCTACACCTTC CAISESAANYGYTF
TRBJ1-1 TRBV5-1 NA NA TGCGCCAGCAGCTTCTCCAGGAACACTGAAGCTTTCTTT CASSFSRNTEAFF
TRBJ1-6 TRBV6-5 NA few TGTGCCAGCTCACCCCCCGGGGAATCACCCCTCCACTTT CASSPPGESPLHF
TRBJ2-1 TRBV11-2 NA once TGTGCCAGCAGTTCGGGAGCTACCAGTGGGAATGAGCAGTTCTTC CASSSGATSGNEQFF
TRBJ2-7 TRBV6-1 NA few TGTGCCAGCAGTGAGGGGGACACTATCTACGAGCAGTACTTC CASSEGDTIYEQYF
TRBJ2-7 TRBV12-3/TRBV12-4 TRBD2 NA TGTGCCAGCAGTTTACTAGCGGTTGCCGAGCAGTACTTC CASSLLAVAEQYF
TRBJ2-7 TRBV7-6 NA NA TGTGCCAGCAGCCAGATAAACGAGCAGTACTTC CASSQINEQYF
TRBJ1-1 TRBV19 NA NA TGTGCCAGTAGTATAACTCGACACAGGGACGCTTTCTTT CASSITRHRDAFF
TRBJ2-4 TRBV18 TRBD1 NA TGTGCCAGCTCTGCACAAAGGGGGCTGTACTTC CASSAQRGLYF
TRBJ2-7 TRBV5-6 TRBD1 NA TGTGCCAGCAGCTTGGGGGACAGGCCGGAATACTTC CASSLGDRPEYF
TRBJ2-3 TRBV19 NA NA TGTGCCAGTAGTATGCTTGCCAGTAACACAGATACGCAGTATTTT CASSMLASNTDTQYF
TRBJ1-3 TRBV24-1 NA many TGTGCCACCAGTGATGCGCTGCGGGGCCACTCTGGAAACACCATATATTTT CATSDALRGHSGNTIYF
TRBJ1-1 TRBV18 NA few TGTGCCAGCTCACCAGACAGCTTGAACACTGAAGCTTTCTTT CASSPDSLNTEAFF
TRBJ1-2 TRBV29-1 NA few TGCAGCGTCCGGACGGCAGGGGTTTACGGTGGCTACACCTTC CSVRTAGVYGGYTF
TRBJ1-1 TRBV6-2/TRBV6-3 TRBD1 NA TGTGCCAGCAGTGTCAGACAGGGGAGCACTGAAGCTTTCTTT CASSVRQGSTEAFF
TRBJ1-2 TRBV6-6 TRBD1 many TGTGCCAGCAGTATCGGACAGGGAGGCTACACCTTC CASSIGQGGYTF
TRBJ2-5 TRBV6-2/TRBV6-3 TRBD2 once TGTGCCAGCAGCCCCCGCGGTAGCGGGATCCATTCCCAAGAGACCCAGTACTTC CASSPRGSGIHSQETQYF
TRBJ2-1 TRBV4-3 TRBD2 NA TGCGCCAGCAGCCAAGGCCCAGCGGGGGGGTATGATGAGCAGTTCTTC CASSQGPAGGYDEQFF
TRBJ2-5 TRBV10-3 NA NA TGTGCCATCAGTGAGTCCAGGAACCAAGAGACCCAGTACTTC CAISESRNQETQYF
TRBJ2-5 TRBV4-3 NA NA TGCGCCAGCAGCCAAGTAAATAAGGGGGTCCAAGAGACCCAGTACTTC CASSQVNKGVQETQYF
TRBJ2-7 TRBV30 TRBD1 few TGTGCCTGGAGTGTACCGCCGACAGGGAGCTCCTACGAGCAGTACTTC CAWSVPPTGSSYEQYF
TRBJ2-7 TRBV3-1/TRBV3-2 TRBD1 few TGTGCCAGCAGCCACTGGGACAGGGGCTACGAGCAGTACTTC CASSHWDRGYEQYF
TRBJ2-3 TRBV19 NA NA TGTGCCAGTAGTACGGGGGTATGGACGGGCACAGATACGCAGTATTTT CASSTGVWTGTDTQYF